This T cell receptor beta chain stems from a study of CD8 T cells in Susac syndrome. TEMRA cells were FACS-enriched, while CD8+ and CD4+ T cells were negatively isolated. The CDR3 consists of 14 residues. The germline V and J ends were trimmed by 1 base and 3 bases, with 9 bases remaining between them. A quantity of about 0.5 to 1 ug RNA underwent reverse transcription using random hexamers. An immunoSEQ multiplex PCR generated amplified TCR beta CDR3 products spanning 54 Vbeta and 13 Jbeta. TCRdb processed the immunoSEQ multiplex PCR reads anew with MiXCR; each CDR3 protein has one entry. The sample carries fewer than 350,000 distinct CDR3 sequences, roughly 94% recorded once.

The sequencing sample was made of CD4+ T cells from PBMCs. This rearrangement joins TRBV12-3 or TRBV12-4 to TRBJ2-5; the D is unclear. The sequence derives from a human donor with multiple sclerosis. CDR3 DNA sequence: TGTGCCAGCAGTTTAGGACCGTATGAAGAGACCCAGTACTTC. Protein: CASSLGPYEETQYF.